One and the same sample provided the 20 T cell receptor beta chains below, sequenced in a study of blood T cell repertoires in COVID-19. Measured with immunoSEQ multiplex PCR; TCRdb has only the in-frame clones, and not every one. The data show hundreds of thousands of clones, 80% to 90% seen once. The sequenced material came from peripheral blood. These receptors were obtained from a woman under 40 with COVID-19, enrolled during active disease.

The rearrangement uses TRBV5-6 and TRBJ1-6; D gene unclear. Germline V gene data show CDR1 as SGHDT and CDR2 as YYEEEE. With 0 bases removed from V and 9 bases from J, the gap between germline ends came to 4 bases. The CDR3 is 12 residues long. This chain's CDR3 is CASSLDFSPLHF. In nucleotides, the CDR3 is TGTGCCAGCAGCTTGGACTTTTCACCCCTCCACTTT.

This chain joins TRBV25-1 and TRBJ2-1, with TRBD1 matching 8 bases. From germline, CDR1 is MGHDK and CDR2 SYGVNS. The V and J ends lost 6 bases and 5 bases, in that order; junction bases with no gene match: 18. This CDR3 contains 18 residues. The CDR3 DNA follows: TGTGCCAGCAGGCCCGGCCCGGACAGGGCGGTAGGGCACAATGAGCAGTTCTTC. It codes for CASRPGPDRAVGHNEQFF.

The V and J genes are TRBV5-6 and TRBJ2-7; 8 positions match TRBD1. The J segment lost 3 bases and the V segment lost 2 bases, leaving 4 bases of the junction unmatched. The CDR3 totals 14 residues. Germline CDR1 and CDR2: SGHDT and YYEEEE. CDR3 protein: CASSLGQGVYEQYF. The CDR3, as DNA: TGTGCCAGCAGCTTAGGACAGGGTGTCTACGAGCAGTACTTC. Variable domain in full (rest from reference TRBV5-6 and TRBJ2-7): DAGVTQSPTHLIKTRGQQVTLRCSPKSGHDTVSWYQQALGQGPQFIFQYYEEEERQRGNFPDRFSGHQFPNYSSELNVNALLLGDSALYLCASSLGQGVYEQYFGPGTRLTVT.

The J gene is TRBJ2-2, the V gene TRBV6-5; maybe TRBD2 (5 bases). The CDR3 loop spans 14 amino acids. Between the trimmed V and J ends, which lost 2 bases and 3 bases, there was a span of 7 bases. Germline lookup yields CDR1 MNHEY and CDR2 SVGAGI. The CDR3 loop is CASSYTRDTGELFF. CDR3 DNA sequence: TGTGCCAGCAGTTACACTAGAGACACCGGGGAGCTGTTTTTT.

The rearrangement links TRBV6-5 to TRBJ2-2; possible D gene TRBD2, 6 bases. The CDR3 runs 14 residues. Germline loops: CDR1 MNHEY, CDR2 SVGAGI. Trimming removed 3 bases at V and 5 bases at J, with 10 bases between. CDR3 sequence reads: CASSYGGRTGELFF. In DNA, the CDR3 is TGTGCCAGCAGTTATGGGGGGAGGACCGGGGAGCTGTTTTTT.

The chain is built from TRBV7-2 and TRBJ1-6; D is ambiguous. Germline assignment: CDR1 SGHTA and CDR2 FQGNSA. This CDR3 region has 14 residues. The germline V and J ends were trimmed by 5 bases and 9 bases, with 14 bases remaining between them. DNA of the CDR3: TGTGCCAGCAGCATACAGTCCACCCTTTCACCCCTCCACTTT. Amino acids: CASSIQSTLSPLHF.

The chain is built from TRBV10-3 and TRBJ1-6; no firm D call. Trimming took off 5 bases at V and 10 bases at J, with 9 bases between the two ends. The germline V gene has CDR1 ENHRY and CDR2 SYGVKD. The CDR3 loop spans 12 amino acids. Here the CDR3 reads CAISPSLSPLHF. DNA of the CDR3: TGTGCCATCAGTCCGAGTTTGTCACCCCTCCACTTT.

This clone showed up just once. CDR3 in DNA: TGTGCCAGCAGAGGGACTAGCGGGAAGGGTCACACCGGGGAGCTGTTTTTT. Translation: CASRGTSGKGHTGELFF. The V gene is TRBV28, the J gene TRBJ2-2; 13 bases line up with TRBD2. Germline-derived CDR1 and CDR2 are MDHEN and SYDVKM. V shed 6 bases and J 3 bases; nucleotides not matched to a gene: 7. CDR3 length equals 17 residues.

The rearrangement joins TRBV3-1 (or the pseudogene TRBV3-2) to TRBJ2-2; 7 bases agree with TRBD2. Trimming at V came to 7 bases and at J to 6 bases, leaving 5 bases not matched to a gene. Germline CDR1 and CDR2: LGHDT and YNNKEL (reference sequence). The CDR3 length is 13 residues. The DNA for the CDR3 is TGTGCCAGCATGCGTGGGGGGGCCGGGGAGCTGTTTTTT. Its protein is CASMRGGAGELFF.

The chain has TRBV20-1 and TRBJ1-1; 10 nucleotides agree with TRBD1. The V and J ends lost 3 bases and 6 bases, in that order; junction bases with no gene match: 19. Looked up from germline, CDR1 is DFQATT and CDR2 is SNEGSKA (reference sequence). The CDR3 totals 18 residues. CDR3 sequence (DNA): TGCAGTGCTAGTATCTTTAGGGGGACAGGGGAGCAGTACGCTGAAGCTTTCTTT. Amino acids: CSASIFRGTGEQYAEAFF.

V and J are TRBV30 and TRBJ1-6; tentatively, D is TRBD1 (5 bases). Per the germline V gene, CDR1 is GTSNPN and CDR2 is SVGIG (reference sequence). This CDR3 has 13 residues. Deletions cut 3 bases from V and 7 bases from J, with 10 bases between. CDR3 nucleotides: TGTGCCTGGAGGACAGTGAGGAATTCACCCCTCCACTTT. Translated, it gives CAWRTVRNSPLHF.

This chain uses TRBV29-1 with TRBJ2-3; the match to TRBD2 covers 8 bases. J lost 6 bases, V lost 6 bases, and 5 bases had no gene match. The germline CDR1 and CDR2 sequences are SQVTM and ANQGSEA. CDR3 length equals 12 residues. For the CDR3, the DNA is TGCAGCGTCCAAGCGGGAGAGGATACGCAGTATTTT. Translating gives CSVQAGEDTQYF.

The CDR3 DNA reads TGTGCCAGCAGTCTGGGGGGGGTCCCCTTCGAGCAGTACTTC. This translates into CASSLGGVPFEQYF. The V and J genes are TRBV27 and TRBJ2-7; 7 nucleotides align to TRBD2. Germline-derived CDR1 and CDR2 are MNHEY and SMNVEV (reference sequence). The V segment lost 5 bases and the J segment 6 bases; nucleotides outside the gene matches: 10. This CDR3 spans 14 amino acids.

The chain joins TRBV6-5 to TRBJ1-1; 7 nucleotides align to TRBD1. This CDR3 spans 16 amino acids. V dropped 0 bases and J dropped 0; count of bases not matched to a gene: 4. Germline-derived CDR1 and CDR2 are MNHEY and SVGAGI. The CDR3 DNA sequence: TGTGCCAGCAGTTACTCGAGGGACAGCCTGAACACTGAAGCTTTCTTT. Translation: CASSYSRDSLNTEAFF.

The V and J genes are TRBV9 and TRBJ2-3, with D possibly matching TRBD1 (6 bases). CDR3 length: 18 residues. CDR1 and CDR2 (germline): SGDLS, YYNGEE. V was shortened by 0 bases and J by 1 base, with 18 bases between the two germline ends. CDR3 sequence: CASSVAAVGGGRTDTQYF. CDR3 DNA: TGTGCCAGCAGCGTAGCGGCGGTGGGTGGGGGCCGCACAGATACGCAGTATTTT.

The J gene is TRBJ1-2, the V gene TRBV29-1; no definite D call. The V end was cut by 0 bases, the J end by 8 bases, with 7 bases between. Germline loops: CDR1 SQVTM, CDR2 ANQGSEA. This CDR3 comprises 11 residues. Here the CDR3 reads CSVEDRIGYTF. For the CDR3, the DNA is TGCAGCGTTGAAGACAGGATCGGCTACACCTTC.

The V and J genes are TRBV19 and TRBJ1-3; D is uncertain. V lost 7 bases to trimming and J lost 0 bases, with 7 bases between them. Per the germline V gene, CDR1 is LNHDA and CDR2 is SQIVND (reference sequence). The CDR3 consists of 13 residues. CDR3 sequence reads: CASMALSGNTIYF. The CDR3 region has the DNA TGTGCCAGTATGGCCCTCTCTGGAAACACCATATATTTT. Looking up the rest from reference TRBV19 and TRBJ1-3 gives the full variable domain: DGGITQSPKYLFRKEGQNVTLSCEQNLNHDAMYWYRQDPGQGLRLIYYSQIVNDFQKGDIAEGYSVSREKKESFPLTVTSAQKNPTAFYLCASMALSGNTIYFGEGSWLTVV.

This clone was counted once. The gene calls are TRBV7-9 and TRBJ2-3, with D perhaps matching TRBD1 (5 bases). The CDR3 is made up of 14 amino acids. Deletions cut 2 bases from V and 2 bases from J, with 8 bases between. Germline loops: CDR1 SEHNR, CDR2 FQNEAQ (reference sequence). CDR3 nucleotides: TGTGCCAGCAGCTTATCGACAGACACAGATACGCAGTATTTT. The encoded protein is CASSLSTDTDTQYF.

CDR3 region: CASSSQGPNTEAFF. The CDR3 DNA sequence: TGTGCCAGCAGCTCACAGGGCCCAAACACTGAAGCTTTCTTT. V gene TRBV7-8 combines with J gene TRBJ1-1, with a possible D match to TRBD1 (6 bases). V was trimmed by 4 bases and J by 2 bases, leaving 11 bases between them. In germline, CDR1 is SGHVS, CDR2 FQNEAQ. The length of the CDR3 is 14 residues.

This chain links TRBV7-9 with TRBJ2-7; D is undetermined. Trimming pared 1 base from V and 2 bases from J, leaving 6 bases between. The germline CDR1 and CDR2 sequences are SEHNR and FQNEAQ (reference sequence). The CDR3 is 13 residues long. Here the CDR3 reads CASSLGTTYEQYF. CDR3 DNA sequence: TGTGCCAGCAGCTTAGGAACTACCTACGAGCAGTACTTC.